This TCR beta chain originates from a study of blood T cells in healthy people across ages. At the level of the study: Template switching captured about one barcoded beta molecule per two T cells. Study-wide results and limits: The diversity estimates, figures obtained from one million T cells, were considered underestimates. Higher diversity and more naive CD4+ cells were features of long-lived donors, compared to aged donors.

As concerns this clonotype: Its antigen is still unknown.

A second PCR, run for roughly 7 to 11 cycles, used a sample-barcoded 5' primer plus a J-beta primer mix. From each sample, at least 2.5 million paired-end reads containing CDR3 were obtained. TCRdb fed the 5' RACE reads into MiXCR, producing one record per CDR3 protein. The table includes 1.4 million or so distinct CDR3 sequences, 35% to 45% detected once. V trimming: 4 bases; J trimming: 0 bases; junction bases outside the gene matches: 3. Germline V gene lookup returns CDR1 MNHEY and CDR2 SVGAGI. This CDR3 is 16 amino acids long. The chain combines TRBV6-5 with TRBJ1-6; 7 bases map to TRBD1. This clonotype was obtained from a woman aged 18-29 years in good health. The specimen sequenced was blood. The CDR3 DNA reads TGTGCCAGCAGTTTGGGACAGAGCTCCTATAATTCACCCCTCCACTTT. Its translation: CASSLGQSSYNSPLHF.